A single sample is the source of the 24 T cell receptor beta chains below, sequenced in a study of T cells in women clearing cervical HPV infection. This table comes from immunoSEQ multiplex PCR, and its TCRdb copy is limited to in-frame clones, with some not included. Recorded here are 36,000 or so clones; the top ten clones represent 3.7%. What was sequenced was blood buffy coat. Receptors were obtained from a woman aged 18-69 years with a cervical HPV16 infection that either progressed to CIN3+ or cleared (not recorded which).

Comments on this clone: The CDR3 is cut off 3 residues early in the read; its end comes from the germline J gene. The J gene is TRBJ1-5, the V gene TRBV19, with 10 bases fitting TRBD1. With 3 bases clipped from V and 7 bases from J, the junction kept 6 bases outside the gene matches. Germline assignment: CDR1 LNHDA and CDR2 SQIVND (reference sequence). This CDR3 spans 15 amino acids. The CDR3 reads CASSIDRGLGQPQHF. The CDR3 DNA, read in part, is TGTGCCAGTAGTATTGACAGGGGGCTAGGACAGCCC.

A remark on this clone: The sequence runs out 3 residues before the end of the CDR3; the remainder is reconstructed from the germline J gene. The chain is built from TRBV30 and TRBJ1-2, with D possibly being TRBD1 (6 bases). The length of the CDR3 is 13 residues. CDR1 is GTSNPN, CDR2 SVGIG, per germline (reference sequence). CDR3 loop: CAWGVAGANDYTF. The sequenced part of the CDR3 DNA is TGTGCCTGGGGAGTAGCGGGGGCCAACGAC.

As concerns this clone: The CDR3 is cut off 3 residues early in the read; its end comes from the germline J gene. This chain uses TRBV7-6 with TRBJ1-4; 7 bases align to TRBD1. This CDR3 is built from 12 residues. Per germline, CDR1 SGHVS and CDR2 FNYEAQ. CDR3 DNA, as far as it was read: TGTGCCAGCAGCAGCACAGGGGTGCAA. It translates to CASSSTGVQ. The full CDR3 reads CASSSTGVQLFF.

Points on this clone: The read ends 3 residues before the CDR3 terminus; that terminus is restored from the germline J gene. The rearrangement links TRBV28 to TRBJ2-4; TRBD1 agrees at 8 bases. CDR1 MDHEN and CDR2 SYDVKM come from the germline V gene. The CDR3 covers 17 residues. V dropped 5 bases and J dropped 1; count of bases not matched to a gene: 10. The CDR3 is CASSRGQGFEAKNIQYF. CDR3 DNA, as far as it was read: TGTGCCAGCAGTAGAGGACAGGGTTTTGAGGCCAAAAACATT.

As concerns this clone: From the germline J gene comes the end of the CDR3, since the read stops 3 residues before it. The J gene is TRBJ2-7, the V gene TRBV2; TRBD1 matches at 7 bases. Losses at the gene ends were 10 bases for V and 1 base for J; bases not matched to a gene: 10. The germline V gene encodes CDR1 SNHLY and CDR2 FYNNEI. There are 14 residues in the CDR3. CDR3 DNA, as far as it was read: TGTGCCAACCGACAGGGAATTGGGTCCTACGAG. Residues: CANRQGIGSYE. In full, the CDR3 reads CANRQGIGSYEQYF.

Worth noting for this clone: The CDR3 end is not reached by the read, which stops 3 residues before it; the germline J gene fills it in. The chain uses TRBV19 and TRBJ1-1; weak D call: TRBD1 (6 bases). The germline V and J ends were trimmed by 4 bases and 4 bases, with 13 bases remaining between them. The CDR3 runs to 14 residues. The germline gives CDR1 LNHDA, CDR2 SQIVND (reference sequence). This chain's CDR3 is CASSTPGVGTEAFF. The DNA read from the CDR3 is TGTGCCAGTAGTACCCCAGGGGTGGGCACTGAA.

The DNA read from the CDR3 is TGTGCCAGCAGCTTACGCTCTAGCAAGACGGAGACC. As protein: CASSLRSSKTET. The full CDR3 protein reads CASSLRSSKTETQYF. The chain has TRBV7-9 and TRBJ2-5; TRBD2 is a possible D gene (5 bases). The CDR3 goes on 3 residues after the read ends, and that part is filled in from the germline J gene. Germline V lookup: CDR1 SEHNR, CDR2 FQNEAQ (reference sequence). The CDR3 spans 15 residues. V lost 2 bases to trimming and J lost 5 bases, with 15 bases between them.

For this clone: Read sequence stops 3 residues before the CDR3 end, and the germline J gene provides the missing end. The V and J genes are TRBV18 and TRBJ2-5; D might be TRBD2 (6 bases). The CDR3 sequence is 15 residues long. Trimming took off 0 bases at V and 4 bases at J, with 12 bases between the two ends. Per germline, CDR1 KGHSH and CDR2 LQKENI. The sequenced part of the CDR3 DNA is TGTGCCAGCTCACCACCGTCGGGGACTGGAGAGACC. Encoded protein: CASSPPSGTGET. The entire CDR3 is CASSPPSGTGETQYF.

Comments on this clone: The missing CDR3 end, 3 residues past where the read stops, is filled in from the germline J gene. V gene TRBV29-1 combines with J gene TRBJ2-1, with 9 bases aligning to TRBD1. The CDR3 extends over 15 amino acids. Germline V gives CDR1 SQVTM, CDR2 ANQGSEA. V lost 5 bases, J lost 5 bases, and 10 bases stayed unmatched. CDR3 sequence: CSVRVTGQGHNEQFF. Incomplete CDR3 DNA: TGCAGCGTTAGGGTGACGGGACAGGGTCACAATGAG.

With regard to this clone: Sequencing ends 3 residues short of the CDR3 end; the germline J gene provides the rest. V and J are TRBV13 and TRBJ2-7; D gene ambiguous. There are 14 residues in the CDR3. CDR1 and CDR2 (germline): PRHDT, FYEKMQ (reference sequence). V was trimmed by 3 bases and J by 0 bases, leaving 9 bases between them. The CDR3 sequence is CASSLGRGSYEQYF. The CDR3 DNA, read in part, is TGTGCCAGCAGCTTGGGCCGTGGCTCCTACGAG.

As for this clone: The read finishes 3 residues shy of the CDR3 end, and the germline J gene is used to complete it. The chain carries TRBV7-2 and TRBJ2-7; 9 nucleotides agree with TRBD2. The CDR3 spans 14 residues. Germline values: CDR1 SGHTA, CDR2 FQGNSA. The J segment lost 5 bases and the V segment lost 4 bases, leaving 6 bases of the junction unmatched. The CDR3 DNA, read in part, is TGTGCCAGCAGCTATAGCGGGAGTGGCCACGAG. Translating it yields CASSYSGSGHE. Given in full, the CDR3 is CASSYSGSGHEQYF.

Remarks on this clone: The read terminates 3 residues before the CDR3 end, so the remaining end is supplied by the germline J gene. The chain joins TRBV28 to TRBJ2-7, with D perhaps TRBD2 (7 bases). Germline V gives CDR1 MDHEN, CDR2 SYDVKM. CDR3 length equals 14 residues. Trimming stripped 5 bases from V and 2 bases from J, with 13 bases between. CDR3 amino acids: CASSRGGRTYEQYF. The covered CDR3 bases are TGTGCCAGCAGTAGGGGGGGGCGAACCTACGAG.

Turning to this clone: The read comes to an end 3 residues before the CDR3 does, leaving the germline J gene to fill in the end. Within the sample, other DNA sequences also encode this same CDR3. The chain recombines TRBV18 with TRBJ2-5; 8 bases fit TRBD1. V lost 6 bases and J lost 4; bases outside the gene matches: 4. This CDR3 spans 13 amino acids. Per germline, CDR1 KGHSH and CDR2 LQKENI. This CDR3 is CASSPGQGETQYF. CDR3 DNA, as far as it was read: TGTGCCAGCTCCCCCGGACAGGGAGAGACC. Looking up the rest from reference TRBV18 and TRBJ2-5 gives the full variable domain: NAGVMQNPRHLVRRRGQEARLRCSPMKGHSHVYWYRQLPEEGLKFMVYLQKENIIDESGMPKERFSAEFPKEGPSILRIQQVVRGDSAAYFCASSPGQGETQYFGPGTRLLVL.

In regard to this clone: The CDR3 end lies 3 residues beyond the end of the read and is filled in from the germline J gene. The chain links TRBV10-3 to TRBJ2-2; TRBD2 agrees at 11 bases. The CDR3 runs 15 residues. The V gene end was trimmed by 8 bases and the J gene end by 7 bases; junction bases not matched to a gene: 9. Germline lookup yields CDR1 ENHRY and CDR2 SYGVKD. The part of the CDR3 DNA that was read is TGTGCCATCGGCCGAGGTAGCGGGAGGGTCGGGGAG. Translating it yields CAIGRGSGRVGE. The entire CDR3 is CAIGRGSGRVGELFF.

Regarding this clone: The CDR3 is cut off 3 residues early in the read; its end comes from the germline J gene. The V and J genes are TRBV7-8 and TRBJ2-1, with 7 bases identical to TRBD2. Germline CDR1 SGHVS, CDR2 FQNEAQ. The J segment lost 3 bases and the V segment lost 0 bases, leaving 5 bases of the junction unmatched. The CDR3 totals 16 residues. CDR3 DNA, as far as it was read: TGTGCCAGCAGCTTAGCCTCGGCTAGCGGCTACAATGAG. Amino acids: CASSLASASGYNE. The CDR3 in its entirety is CASSLASASGYNEQFF.

The CDR3 sequence: CAISEFPATGVRTEAFF. Partial CDR3 DNA: TGTGCCATCAGTGAGTTCCCGGCGACAGGGGTAAGGACTGAA. The V gene is TRBV10-3, the J gene TRBJ1-1, with 8 bases matching TRBD1. Read sequence stops 3 residues before the CDR3 end, and the germline J gene provides the missing end. Germline V gene lookup returns CDR1 ENHRY and CDR2 SYGVKD. V lost 1 base to trimming and J lost 5 bases; unmatched junction nucleotides: 12. The CDR3 consists of 17 residues.

To note about this clone: Read coverage stops 3 residues before the CDR3 terminus; the germline J gene supplies the remainder. The rearrangement joins TRBV2 to TRBJ1-2; possible D gene TRBD1, 5 bases. The CDR3 has 14 amino acids. Trimming cost V 1 base and J 4 bases, with 10 bases left between them. Germline V gene sequence: CDR1 SNHLY, CDR2 FYNNEI. The sequenced part of the CDR3 DNA is TGTGCCAGCAGTGAAGTGGGACTGGGCTATGGC. It yields the protein CASSEVGLGYG. In full, the CDR3 is CASSEVGLGYGYTF.

The CDR3 loop reads CASSKGLEETQYF. Incomplete CDR3 DNA: TGTGCCAGCAGCAAGGGACTAGAAGAGACC. The chain has TRBV4-2 and TRBJ2-5, with 8 bases fitting TRBD2. The read finishes 3 residues shy of the CDR3 end, and the germline J gene is used to complete it. The CDR3 runs to 13 residues. Germline CDR1 is LGHNA and CDR2 is YNFKEQ. Trimming removed 5 bases from V and 3 bases from J; junction bases left unmatched: 2.

With regard to this clone: A junction boundary mismatches the germline segment, possibly from a read error. The read finishes 3 residues shy of the CDR3 end, and the germline J gene is used to complete it. This sequence joins TRBV4-2 and TRBJ2-6; 12 nucleotides agree with TRBD1. CDR1 is LGHNA, CDR2 YNFKEQ, per germline. This CDR3 is 17 amino acids long. CDR3 DNA, as far as it was read: TGCGCCAGCAGCCAAGGGACAGGGGGCGCTGGGGCCAACGTC. Its protein product is CASSQGTGGAGANV. The CDR3 in full is CASSQGTGGAGANVLTF.

Concerning this clone itself: Read coverage stops 3 residues before the CDR3 terminus; the germline J gene supplies the remainder. The V gene is TRBV2, the J gene TRBJ1-2; D uncertain. The CDR3 length is 12 residues. Trimming removed 7 bases at V and 2 bases at J, with 8 bases between. CDR1 is SNHLY, CDR2 FYNNEI, per germline. The CDR3 region is CASNVGNYGYTF. The part of the CDR3 DNA that was read is TGTGCCAGCAATGTAGGGAACTATGGC.

Here the CDR3 reads CASSLGTSGGVSREQYF. The part of the CDR3 DNA that was read is TGCGCCAGCAGCCTAGGGACTAGCGGGGGGGTTTCGCGCGAG. The chain has TRBV4-1 and TRBJ2-7, with 16 positions matching TRBD2. The CDR3 goes on 3 residues after the read ends, and that part is filled in from the germline J gene. The CDR3 loop spans 17 amino acids. CDR1 and CDR2 (germline): MGHRA, YSYEKL. Trimming cost V 4 bases and J 6 bases; bases outside gene matches: 9.

Concerning this clone: The read falls 3 residues short of the CDR3 end, and the missing part is taken from the germline J gene. The chain uses TRBV19 and TRBJ1-4, with D unresolved. The CDR3 spans 13 residues. CDR1 LNHDA and CDR2 SQIVND come from the germline V gene (reference sequence). V was trimmed by 8 bases and J by 8 bases, leaving 15 bases between them. The chain's CDR3 is CASEGSTKEKLFF. Incomplete CDR3 DNA: TGTGCCAGTGAGGGTTCGACAAAAGAAAAA.

Worth noting for this clone: The CDR3 goes on 3 residues after the read ends, and that part is filled in from the germline J gene. The gene calls are TRBV19 and TRBJ2-7, with 10 positions matching TRBD1. The CDR3 length is 14 residues. CDR1 is LNHDA, CDR2 SQIVND, per germline (reference sequence). Trimming removed 4 bases from V and 5 bases from J; junction bases left unmatched: 5. The CDR3 bases that were read are TGTGCCAGTAGTAGATCGACAGGGGGCGACGAG. This sequence encodes CASSRSTGGDE. The CDR3 in full is CASSRSTGGDEQYF. Variable domain in full (rest from reference TRBV19 and TRBJ2-7): DGGITQSPKYLFRKEGQNVTLSCEQNLNHDAMYWYRQDPGQGLRLIYYSQIVNDFQKGDIAEGYSVSREKKESFPLTVTSAQKNPTAFYLCASSRSTGGDEQYFGPGTRLTVT.

In the case of this clone: The read terminates 3 residues before the CDR3 end, so the remaining end is supplied by the germline J gene. The chain recombines TRBV28 with TRBJ1-5; 8 nucleotides agree with TRBD1. Trimming cost V 6 bases and J 7 bases; bases outside gene matches: 14. The CDR3 is 16 amino acids. CDR1 MDHEN and CDR2 SYDVKM come from the germline V gene. The CDR3 DNA, read in part, is TGTGCCAGCAGCGACTCGTCCGACAGGGGACGCCAGCCC. Protein product: CASSDSSDRGRQP. The entire CDR3 is CASSDSSDRGRQPQHF.